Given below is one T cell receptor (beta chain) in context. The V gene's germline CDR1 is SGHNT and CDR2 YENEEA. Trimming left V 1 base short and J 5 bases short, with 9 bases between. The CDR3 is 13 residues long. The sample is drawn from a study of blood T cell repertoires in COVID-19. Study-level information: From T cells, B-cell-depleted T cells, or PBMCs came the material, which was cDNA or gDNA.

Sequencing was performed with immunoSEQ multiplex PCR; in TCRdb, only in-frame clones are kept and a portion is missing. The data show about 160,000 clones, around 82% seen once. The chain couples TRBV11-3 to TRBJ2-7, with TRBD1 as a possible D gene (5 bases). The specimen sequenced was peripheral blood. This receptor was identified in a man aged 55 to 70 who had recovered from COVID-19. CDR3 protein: CASSLGVGDEQYF. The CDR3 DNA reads TGTGCCAGCAGCTTAGGGGTAGGGGACGAGCAGTACTTC.